This is a list of T cell receptor beta chains from one sample in a study of Graves' ophthalmopathy and Graves' hyperthyroidism. TCRdb re-analysed the multiplex PCR reads in MiXCR, keeping a single row per CDR3 protein. The profile shows about 390,000 distinct CDR3 sequences, roughly 15% of them singletons. Source material: peripheral blood. All receptors derive from a woman aged 18-29 years with stable Graves' hyperthyroidism. Each CDR3 is given without its conserved first and last residue. The order of the fields is V gene, CDR3 protein.

V: TRBV2
CDR3: ATTGMGGTEAF

V: TRBV4-1
CDR3: ASSQEGIAGVRETQY

V: TRBV2
CDR3: ASSYLGTGEKGTEAF

V: TRBV11-3
CDR3: ASSSLSSGQETQY

V: TRBV6-2/TRBV6-3
CDR3: ASSYPHRGGYT

V: TRBV10-3
CDR3: AISERISSYNSPLH

V: TRBV15
CDR3: ATSRDTAMIGYT

V: TRBV6-1
CDR3: ASSPLFDGYEQY

V: TRBV12-3/TRBV12-4
CDR3: ASSPDLSQETQY

V: TRBV4-1
CDR3: ASSTGTSGGEDKRY

V: TRBV11-1
CDR3: ASSLKVAGKGNTIY

V: TRBV20-1
CDR3: SARDNKAGGNNSHLH

V: TRBV7-9
CDR3: ASSSRDQPQH

V: TRBV5-1
CDR3: ASSWGVAETDAF

V: TRBV19
CDR3: ASSRASPTEAF

V: TRBV28
CDR3: ASIQTGGSYQPQH

V: TRBV19
CDR3: ASRADGTEYGYT

V: TRBV19
CDR3: ASQWGGSWNTEAF

V: TRBV6-5
CDR3: ASSYSGPQGPDTQY

V: TRBV25-1
CDR3: ASSESGRGLGQPQH

V: TRBV12-3/TRBV12-4
CDR3: ASRMGTGYAF

V: TRBV5-4
CDR3: ASSASSGYQETQY

V: TRBV20-1
CDR3: SARVWGEQY

V: TRBV6-1
CDR3: ASSQGGQSVGRETQY

V: TRBV12-3/TRBV12-4
CDR3: ASSPLTYEQY

V: TRBV29-1
CDR3: SIRRGAGETQY

V: TRBV28
CDR3: ASNPRIGTSSYEQY

V: TRBV7-9
CDR3: ASSEGVRTDGYT

V: TRBV5-1
CDR3: ASSLSSSGEAD

V: TRBV4-1
CDR3: ASSQERGGYT

V: TRBV20-1
CDR3: SARPSAGVSNQPQH

V: TRBV18
CDR3: ASSSPGRRLLYGYT

V: TRBV18
CDR3: ASSPLDISPLH

V: TRBV11-2
CDR3: ASSSGTALQNQPQH

V: TRBV28
CDR3: ASSFRLNPYEQY

V: TRBV27
CDR3: ASRLSSGNTIY

V: TRBV5-1
CDR3: ASSWGGHGYT

V: TRBV6-2/TRBV6-3
CDR3: ASRPMTGKAF

V: TRBV28
CDR3: ASTGQANYGYT

V: TRBV18
CDR3: ASSTITLQAYSNQPQH

V: TRBV18
CDR3: ASSPRRLAGVLQETQY

V: TRBV10-3
CDR3: AINPRGDDYGYT

V: TRBV12-3/TRBV12-4
CDR3: ASSLARGGQPKTQY

V: TRBV20-1
CDR3: SARARDSTKQDTQY

V: TRBV14
CDR3: ASSQRRNTEAF